This TCR beta chain is from a study of shared clonotypes between healthy human individuals. The study, taken as a whole, reports: Clonotypes shared by all four donors outscored non-shared clonotypes in generation probability.

The CDR3 runs to 16 residues. Trimming removed 1 base from V and 0 bases from J, with 9 bases in between. Germline CDR1 is SNHLY and CDR2 is FYNNEI. Comment on this clone: Its antigen is still unknown.

Sorted-subset replicate PCR reactions contained around 220 ng DNA, corresponding to around 30,000 T cell genomes. Method: immunoSEQ multiplex PCR; TCRdb's copy keeps in-frame clones and lacks some. Of over a million clones in the sample, roughly 98% were seen once. The clonotype was recovered from a man aged 30 to 45 in good health. This chain links TRBV2 with TRBJ1-4; D ambiguous. The material sequenced was naive CD4+ T cells sorted from blood. Indicated subset: CD45RA+ positively selected. CDR3 in amino acids: CASSEVRSATNEKLFF. In nucleotides, the CDR3 is TGTGCCAGCAGTGAAGTACGATCTGCAACTAATGAAAAACTGTTTTTT. The full variable domain, with the rest looked up from reference TRBV2 and TRBJ1-4, is EPEVTQTPSHQVTQMGQEVILRCVPISNHLYFYWYRQILGQKVEFLVSFYNNEISEKSEIFDDQFSVERPDGSNFTLKIRSTKLEDSAMYFCASSEVRSATNEKLFFGSGTQLSVL.